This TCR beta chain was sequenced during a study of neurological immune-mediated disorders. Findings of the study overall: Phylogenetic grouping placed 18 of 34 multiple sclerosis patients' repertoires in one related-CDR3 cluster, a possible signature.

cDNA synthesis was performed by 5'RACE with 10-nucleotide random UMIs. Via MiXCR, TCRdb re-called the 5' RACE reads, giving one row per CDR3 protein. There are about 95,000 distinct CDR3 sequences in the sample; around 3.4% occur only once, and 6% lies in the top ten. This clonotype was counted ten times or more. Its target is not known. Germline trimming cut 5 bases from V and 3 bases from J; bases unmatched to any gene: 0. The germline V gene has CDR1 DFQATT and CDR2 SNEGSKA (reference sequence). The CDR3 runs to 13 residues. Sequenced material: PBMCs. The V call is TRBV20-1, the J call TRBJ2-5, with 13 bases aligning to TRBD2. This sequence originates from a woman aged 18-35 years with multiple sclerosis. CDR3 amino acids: CSAGTSGKETQYF. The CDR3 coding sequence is TGCAGTGCTGGGACTAGCGGGAAAGAGACCCAGTACTTC.